These 8 T cell receptor beta chains share one sample of origin, sequenced in a study of CD8+CD57+ T cells in acquired aplastic anemia. Genomic DNA provided the template from which TCR beta VDJ and CDR3 profiles were obtained. In TCRdb, the reads were re-called with MiXCR into one record per CDR3 protein. Of 260,000 or so distinct CDR3 sequences listed, around 82% are singletons. Sequencing was done on patients that had shown CD8+CD57+ cell expansion by flow cytometry. Sequencing used sorted CD4+, CD8+, or CD8+CD57+ T cells (not recorded which) from PBMCs. The receptors derive from a human donor with aplastic anemia.

J is TRBJ2-5 and V is TRBV10-3, with 8 bases identical to TRBD1. The V and J ends lost 2 bases and 4 bases, in that order; junction bases with no gene match: 6. The germline V gene encodes CDR1 ENHRY and CDR2 SYGVKD. The CDR3 length is 15 residues. CDR3 loop: CAISEGSGQGETQYF. CDR3 nucleotide sequence: TGTGCCATCAGTGAGGGTAGTGGACAGGGAGAGACCCAGTACTTC.

V and J are TRBV12-3 or TRBV12-4 and TRBJ1-2; D not certain. The CDR3 length is 13 residues. The ends were cut back, 0 bases at V and 6 bases at J, with 8 bases in the middle. CDR3 in DNA: TGTGCCAGCAGTTTAGCCAGGTGGGATGGCTACACCTTC. Protein product: CASSLARWDGYTF.

V and J are TRBV7-2 and TRBJ1-2; TRBD1 is a possible D gene (5 bases). Germline values: CDR1 SGHTA, CDR2 FQGNSA. Deletions cut 3 bases from V and 11 bases from J, with 22 bases between. The CDR3 has 15 residues. CDR3 residues: CASSLTAGADYRYTF. The CDR3 nucleotides read TGTGCCAGCAGCTTGACAGCGGGCGCGGACTACCGTTACACCTTC.

The rearrangement uses TRBV20-1 and TRBJ2-5; D tentatively fits TRBD1 or TRBD2 (5 bases each). Germline CDR1 reads DFQATT; CDR2 reads SNEGSKA (reference sequence). V was cut by 4 bases and J by 5 bases, with 14 bases left in between. CDR3 length: 13 residues. CDR3 DNA sequence: TGCAGTGCTATCAAGGGACCGGGGGAGACCCAGTACTTC. The encoded protein is CSAIKGPGETQYF.

A word on this clonotype: Germline and junction disagree at one end, which may indicate a read error. V gene TRBV7-2 combines with J gene TRBJ1-1; D gene uncertain. Germline assignment: CDR1 SGHTA and CDR2 FQGNSA. This CDR3 has 16 amino acids. The CDR3 region is CASSIAGGPSAKEAFF. For the CDR3, the DNA is TGTGCCAGCAGCATAGCGGGAGGTCCCTCGGCGAAGGAAGCTTTCTTT.

Points on this clonotype: One junction end does not reproduce the germline sequence, and a read error may be involved. The V gene is TRBV7-4, the J gene TRBJ1-1; D unresolved. The CDR3 spans 15 residues. Germline CDR1 and CDR2: SGHVT and SQSDAQ. The CDR3 region has the DNA TGTGCCAGCAGCTTAGATCCAACGGGTAACACTGTAGCTTTCTTT. This sequence encodes CASSLDPTGNTVAFF.

V and J are TRBV7-2 and TRBJ2-5, with D possibly TRBD1 on 6 matching bases. V dropped 3 bases and J dropped 10 bases, with 21 bases sitting between them. The CDR3 sequence is 15 residues long. Germline-derived CDR1 and CDR2 are SGHTA and FQGNSA. The CDR3 bases are TGTGCCAGCAGCTTGTCAGGGGTCACCCAAGAGGGCCAGTACTTC. This translates into CASSLSGVTQEGQYF. The whole variable domain, remainder taken from reference TRBV7-2 and TRBJ2-5, is GAGVSQSPSNKVTEKGKDVELRCDPISGHTALYWYRQSLGQGLEFLIYFQGNSAPDKSGLPSDRFSAERTGGSVSTLTIQRTQQEDSAVYLCASSLSGVTQEGQYFGPGTRLLVL.

In regard to this clonotype: Here the CDR3 omits its conserved ending phenylalanine or tryptophan, so a read error is the likely source. The DNA is omitted, as the CDR3 cannot be located on it reliably, and the CDR3 follows TCRdb's listing. J is TRBJ2-3 and V is TRBV7-6; the listed D gene, TRBD2, was not tested against the DNA. The CDR3 is 13 residues long, counting both termini. CDR1 is SGHVS and CDR2 is FNYEAQ in the germline V gene. The CDR3 region is CASSLESEGRLYE.